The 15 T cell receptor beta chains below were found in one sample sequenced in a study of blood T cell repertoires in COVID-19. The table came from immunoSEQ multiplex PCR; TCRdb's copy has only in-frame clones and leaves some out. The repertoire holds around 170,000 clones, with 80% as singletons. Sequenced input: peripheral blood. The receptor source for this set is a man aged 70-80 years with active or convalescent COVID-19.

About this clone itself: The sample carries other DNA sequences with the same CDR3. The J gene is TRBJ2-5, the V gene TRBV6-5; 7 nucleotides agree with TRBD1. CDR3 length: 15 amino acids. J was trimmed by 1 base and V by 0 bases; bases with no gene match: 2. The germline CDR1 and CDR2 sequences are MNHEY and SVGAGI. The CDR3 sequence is CASSYSNRGQETQYF. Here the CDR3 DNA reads TGTGCCAGCAGTTACTCGAACAGGGGCCAAGAGACCCAGTACTTC.

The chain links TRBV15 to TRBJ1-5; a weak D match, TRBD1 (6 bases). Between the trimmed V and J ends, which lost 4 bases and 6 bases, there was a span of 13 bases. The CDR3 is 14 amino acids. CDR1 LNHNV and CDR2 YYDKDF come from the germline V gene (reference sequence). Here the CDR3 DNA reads TGTGCCACCAGCACACAGGGCCTTGGTCAGCCCCAGCATTTT. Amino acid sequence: CATSTQGLGQPQHF.

The CDR3 protein is CASSTADRGTYGYTF. The DNA of the CDR3 is TGTGCCAGCAGCACTGCCGACAGGGGGACCTATGGCTACACCTTC. The chain combines TRBV7-9 with TRBJ1-2, with 9 nucleotides matching TRBD1. CDR3 length: 15 residues. Germline assignment: CDR1 SEHNR and CDR2 FQNEAQ (reference sequence). J lost 4 bases, V lost 5 bases, and 8 bases had no gene match. The whole variable domain, remainder taken from reference TRBV7-9 and TRBJ1-2, is DTGVSQNPRHKITKRGQNVTFRCDPISEHNRLYWYRQTLGQGPEFLTYFQNEAQLEKSRLLSDRFSAERPKGSFSTLEIQRTEQGDSAMYLCASSTADRGTYGYTFGSGTRLTVV.

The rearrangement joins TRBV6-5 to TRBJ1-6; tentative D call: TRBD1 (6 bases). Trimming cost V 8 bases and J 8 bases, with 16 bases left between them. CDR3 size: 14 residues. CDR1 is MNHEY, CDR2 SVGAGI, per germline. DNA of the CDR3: TGTGCCAGCCGGGGGGCGTTGGAATATTCACCCCTCCACTTT. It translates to CASRGALEYSPLHF.

The DNA for the CDR3 is TGTGCCAGCAGTTACTCGGGCAGACCAGAATACGAGCAGTACTTC. As protein: CASSYSGRPEYEQYF. The rearrangement uses TRBV6-6 and TRBJ2-7, with unresolved D. CDR1 MNHNY and CDR2 SVGAGI come from the germline V gene (reference sequence). The CDR3 runs 15 residues. The V end lost 0 bases, the J end lost 4 bases, and 13 bases lay between the germline ends.

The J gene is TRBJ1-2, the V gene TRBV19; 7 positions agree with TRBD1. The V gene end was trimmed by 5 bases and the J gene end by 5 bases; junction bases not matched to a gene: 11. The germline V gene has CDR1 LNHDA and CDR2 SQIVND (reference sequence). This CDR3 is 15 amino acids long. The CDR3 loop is CASSPGTAGGYGYTF. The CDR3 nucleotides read TGTGCCAGTAGTCCCGGGACAGCCGGCGGTTATGGCTACACCTTC.

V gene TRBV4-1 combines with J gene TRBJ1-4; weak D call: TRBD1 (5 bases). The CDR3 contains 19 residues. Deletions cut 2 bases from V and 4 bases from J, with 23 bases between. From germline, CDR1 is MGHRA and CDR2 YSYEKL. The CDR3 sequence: CASSQSPGQGGGSNEKLFF. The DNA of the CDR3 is TGCGCCAGCAGCCAAAGTCCCGGGCAGGGAGGAGGGAGTAATGAAAAACTGTTTTTT.

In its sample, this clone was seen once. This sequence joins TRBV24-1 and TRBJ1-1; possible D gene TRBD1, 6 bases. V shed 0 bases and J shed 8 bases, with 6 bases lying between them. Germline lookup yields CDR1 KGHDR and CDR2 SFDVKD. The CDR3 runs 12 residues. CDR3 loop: CATSDLTGEAFF. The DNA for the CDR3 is TGTGCCACCAGTGATTTGACAGGGGAAGCTTTCTTT.

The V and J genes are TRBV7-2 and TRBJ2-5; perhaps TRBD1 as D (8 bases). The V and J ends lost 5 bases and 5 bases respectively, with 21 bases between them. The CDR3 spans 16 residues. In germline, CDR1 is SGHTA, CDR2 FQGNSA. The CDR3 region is CASSQYLQGGMETQYF. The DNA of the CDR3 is TGTGCCAGCAGCCAATACCTACAGGGGGGGATGGAGACCCAGTACTTC.

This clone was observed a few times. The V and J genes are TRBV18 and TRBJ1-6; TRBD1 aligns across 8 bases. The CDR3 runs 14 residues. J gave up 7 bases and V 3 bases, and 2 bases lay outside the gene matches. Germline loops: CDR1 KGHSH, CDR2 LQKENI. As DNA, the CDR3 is TGTGCCAGCTCACCGACAGGGGACAATTCACCCCTCCACTTT. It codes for CASSPTGDNSPLHF.

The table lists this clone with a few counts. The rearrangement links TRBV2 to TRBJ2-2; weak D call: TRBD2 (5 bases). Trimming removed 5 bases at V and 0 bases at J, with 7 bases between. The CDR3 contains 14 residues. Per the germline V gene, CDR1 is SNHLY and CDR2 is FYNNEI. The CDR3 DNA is TGTGCCAGCAGTAATAGCGCGAACACCGGGGAGCTGTTTTTT. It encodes CASSNSANTGELFF.

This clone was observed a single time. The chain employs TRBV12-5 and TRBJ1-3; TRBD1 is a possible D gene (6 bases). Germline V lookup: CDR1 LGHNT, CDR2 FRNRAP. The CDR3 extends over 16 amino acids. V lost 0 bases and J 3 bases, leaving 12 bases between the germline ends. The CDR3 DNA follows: TGTGCTAGTGGTTTGGTTTCAGGGGCAGGTGGAAACACCATATATTTT. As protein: CASGLVSGAGGNTIYF.

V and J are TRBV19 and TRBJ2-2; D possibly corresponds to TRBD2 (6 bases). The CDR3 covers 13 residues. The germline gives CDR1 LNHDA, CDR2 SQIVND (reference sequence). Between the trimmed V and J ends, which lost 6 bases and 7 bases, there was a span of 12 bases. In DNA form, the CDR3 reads TGTGCCAGTAGGGTGGGGGGTTTCGGGGAGCTGTTTTTT. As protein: CASRVGGFGELFF.

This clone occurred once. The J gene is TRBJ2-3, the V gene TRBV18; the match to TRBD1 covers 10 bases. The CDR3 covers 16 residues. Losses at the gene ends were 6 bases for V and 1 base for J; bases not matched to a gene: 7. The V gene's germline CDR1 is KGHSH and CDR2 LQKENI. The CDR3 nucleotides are TGTGCCAGCTCCCCCCCCGGGACAGGGGGCACAGATACGCAGTATTTT. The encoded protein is CASSPPGTGGTDTQYF.

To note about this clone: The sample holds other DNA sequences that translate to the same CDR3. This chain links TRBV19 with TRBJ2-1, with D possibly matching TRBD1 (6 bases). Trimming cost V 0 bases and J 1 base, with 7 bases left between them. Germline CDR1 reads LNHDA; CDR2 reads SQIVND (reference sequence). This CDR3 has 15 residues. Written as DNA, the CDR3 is TGTGCCAGTAGTATAGACAGGGGATCCTACAATGAGCAGTTCTTC. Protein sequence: CASSIDRGSYNEQFF.